What follows describes a single T cell receptor (beta chain). No antigen is known for it. The CDR3 is made up of 17 amino acids. Germline loops: CDR1 LGHDT, CDR2 YNNKEL (reference sequence). V dropped 5 bases and J dropped 4; count of bases not matched to a gene: 11. The protocol was immunoSEQ multiplex PCR, while the TCRdb copy is restricted to in-frame clones and leaves out a portion. The table includes about 94,000 clones, under 90% detected once. The data are from a study of Ad26.COV2.S vaccination and SARS-CoV-2 variants. Regarding the study as a whole: From the TCR breadth and depth analyses, total T cell responses may have been underestimated. Vaccine and placebo recipients had comparable breadth of non-spike TCRs. Recipients given vaccine exceeded placebo recipients in spike-specific TCR breadth.

This TCR was recovered from a human donor who had recovered from COVID-19. The genes are TRBV3-1 (or the pseudogene TRBV3-2) and TRBJ2-2, with 9 bases that match TRBD2. The sample in question was peripheral blood, obtained after recovery from COVID-19. The CDR3 DNA follows: TGTGCCAGCAGCGAGACTAGAGGGACTAGCCTCACCGGGGAGCTGTTTTTT. Translated: CASSETRGTSLTGELFF.